The 31 T cell receptor beta chains in this list originate from one sample, sequenced in a study of T cells in Graves' hyperthyroidism and ophthalmopathy. Amplified TCR beta CDR3 regions came from RNA transcripts. In the first-round RT-PCR of the TCR CDR3, the HTBI primer set was used. TCRdb independently ran MiXCR on the multiplex PCR reads; one entry per CDR3 protein. The data show over 350,000 distinct CDR3 sequences, roughly 13% seen once. The specimen was blood. The receptor set was obtained from a man aged 45-60 years with Graves' ophthalmopathy.

The sample holds many counts of this clonotype. The rearrangement joins TRBV12-3 or TRBV12-4 to TRBJ2-7, with TRBD2 matching 12 bases. This CDR3 region has 16 residues. V lost 3 bases to trimming and J lost 2 bases; unmatched junction nucleotides: 5. The CDR3 protein is CASSLVASGGAYEQYF. In nucleotides, the CDR3 is TGTGCCAGCAGTTTGGTGGCTAGCGGGGGGGCCTACGAGCAGTACTTC.

This clonotype came up many times. The gene calls are TRBV29-1 and TRBJ2-5; 10 bases fit TRBD2. The germline CDR1 and CDR2 sequences are SQVTM and ANQGSEA. There are 13 residues in the CDR3. The J segment lost 2 bases and the V segment lost 4 bases, leaving 1 base of the junction unmatched. CDR3 DNA sequence: TGCAGCGTTGTACTAGCGGGGCAAGAGACCCAGTACTTC. Translated: CSVVLAGQETQYF.

Only a few counts were recorded for this clonotype. The chain recombines TRBV27 with TRBJ2-6; possibly TRBD1 for D (6 bases). Trimming took 8 bases from V and 1 from J, leaving 18 bases between them. This CDR3 has 17 amino acids. Germline V lookup: CDR1 MNHEY, CDR2 SMNVEV (reference sequence). The CDR3: CASPLGQFLSGANVLTF. The DNA of the CDR3 is TGTGCCAGCCCCCTCGGACAGTTCCTTTCTGGGGCCAACGTCCTGACTTTC.

At least ten counts were recorded for this clonotype. The rearrangement links TRBV2 to TRBJ2-7; no reliable D call. The CDR3 is made up of 12 amino acids. Germline V lookup: CDR1 SNHLY, CDR2 FYNNEI. V dropped 3 bases and J dropped 1 base, with 4 bases sitting between them. The CDR3 sequence is CASSDGSYEQYF. The DNA for the CDR3 is TGTGCCAGCAGTGACGGATCCTACGAGCAGTACTTC.

This chain links TRBV28 with TRBJ1-5, with 9 bases matching TRBD1. CDR1 is MDHEN, CDR2 SYDVKM, per germline. There are 14 residues in the CDR3. The trim removed 7 bases at V and 7 bases at J, leaving 8 bases unmatched. Here the CDR3 DNA reads TGTGCCAGCACCACGGGACAGGGTGAACAGCCCCAGCATTTT. This sequence encodes CASTTGQGEQPQHF. Using reference TRBV28 and TRBJ1-5 for the parts outside the CDR3, the full variable domain is DVKVTQSSRYLVKRTGEKVFLECVQDMDHENMFWYRQDPGLGLRLIYFSYDVKMKEKGDIPEGYSVSREKKERFSLILESASTNQTSMYLCASTTGQGEQPQHFGDGTRLSIL.

This clonotype has ten or more counts. CDR3 sequence (DNA): TGTGCCAGCAGCTTGGAGGGACTAGCGGCAGATACGCAGTATTTT. It codes for CASSLEGLAADTQYF. V usage is TRBV5-5 and J usage is TRBJ2-3; 11 positions agree with TRBD2. With 0 bases clipped from V and 4 bases from J, the junction kept 1 base outside the gene matches. Germline V gene data show CDR1 as SGHKS and CDR2 as YYEKEE (reference sequence). CDR3 length: 15 amino acids.

This clonotype was seen repeatedly, ten times or more. This rearrangement joins TRBV2 to TRBJ2-5; tentative D call: TRBD2 (7 bases). V lost 6 bases to trimming and J lost 1 base, with 15 bases between them. Germline CDR1 and CDR2: SNHLY and FYNNEI. The CDR3 runs to 15 residues. Here the CDR3 DNA reads TGTGCCAGCAGCGCGGGGGCGGGAGTCCAAGAGACCCAGTACTTC. It encodes CASSAGAGVQETQYF.

There are a few counts of this clonotype. This chain connects TRBV19 to TRBJ2-1; TRBD2 agrees at 7 bases. The CDR3 sequence is 15 residues long. The J segment lost 2 bases and the V segment lost 5 bases, leaving 6 bases of the junction unmatched. Germline CDR1 LNHDA, CDR2 SQIVND (reference sequence). The CDR3 DNA is TGTGCCAGTAGTCCGCTAGCGGTAGCCTACAATGAGCAGTTCTTC. The encoded protein is CASSPLAVAYNEQFF. Supplemented by reference TRBV19 and TRBJ2-1, the full variable domain reads DGGITQSPKYLFRKEGQNVTLSCEQNLNHDAMYWYRQDPGQGLRLIYYSQIVNDFQKGDIAEGYSVSREKKESFPLTVTSAQKNPTAFYLCASSPLAVAYNEQFFGPGTRLTVL.

This clonotype was recorded many times. The rearrangement uses TRBV7-9 and TRBJ2-3, with 7 bases identical to TRBD2. The junction had 9 bases not matched to a gene; V was cut back by 4 bases and J by 2 bases. Germline CDR1 and CDR2: SEHNR and FQNEAQ (reference sequence). This CDR3 comprises 16 residues. CDR3 in DNA: TGTGCCAGCAGCTACCACCGCGGGGGAGACACAGATACGCAGTATTTT. This sequence encodes CASSYHRGGDTDTQYF.

This clonotype has ten or more counts. This rearrangement joins TRBV28 to TRBJ2-7; the D gene is possibly TRBD2 (7 bases). The V and J ends lost 7 bases and 0 bases respectively, with 16 bases between them. The CDR3 sequence is 15 residues long. CDR1 is MDHEN and CDR2 is SYDVKM in the germline V gene. CDR3 loop: CASTNGGTNSYEQYF. The CDR3 nucleotides read TGTGCCAGCACCAACGGGGGGACAAACTCCTACGAGCAGTACTTC.

This clonotype was picked up a small number of times. The chain uses TRBV4-2 and TRBJ2-3; D uncertain. CDR1 and CDR2 (germline): LGHNA, YNFKEQ. With 1 base removed from V and 1 base from J, the gap between germline ends came to 6 bases. The CDR3 contains 14 residues. Written as DNA, the CDR3 is TGTGCCAGCAGCCAAGTAATCGGCACAGATACGCAGTATTTT. Translated: CASSQVIGTDTQYF.

This clonotype was seen only a few times. The rearrangement joins TRBV2 to TRBJ2-1; 7 nucleotides line up with TRBD2. J gave up 4 bases and V 2 bases, and 8 bases lay outside the gene matches. From germline, CDR1 is SNHLY and CDR2 FYNNEI. This CDR3 is built from 16 residues. The CDR3 DNA sequence: TGTGCCAGCAGTGAATTGGGCGCGGGAGCTTACAATGAGCAGTTCTTC. It yields the protein CASSELGAGAYNEQFF.

The rearrangement uses TRBV19 and TRBJ1-5; 10 bases match TRBD1. CDR1 is LNHDA, CDR2 SQIVND, per germline (reference sequence). The CDR3 sequence is 17 residues long. Losses at the gene ends were 5 bases for V and 3 bases for J; bases not matched to a gene: 10. The CDR3 DNA reads TGTGCCAGTAGTGTGTTCTTGGGGACAGGGGACAATCAGCCCCAGCATTTT. Translating it yields CASSVFLGTGDNQPQHF.

This clonotype was seen once. The genes are TRBV7-2 and TRBJ1-5; D is undetermined. Germline lookup yields CDR1 SGHTA and CDR2 FQGNSA. V dropped 4 bases and J dropped 9 bases, with 10 bases sitting between them. CDR3 length equals 12 residues. CDR3 region: CASSSTEGPQHF. The CDR3 DNA follows: TGTGCCAGCAGCTCAACTGAAGGGCCCCAGCATTTT.

The CDR3 is CATSPGPRLGDYEQYF. The CDR3 region has the DNA TGTGCCACCAGCCCAGGGCCCCGACTAGGGGACTACGAGCAGTACTTC. The chain couples TRBV15 to TRBJ2-7, with D perhaps matching TRBD2 (6 bases). The CDR3 contains 16 residues. With 5 bases removed from V and 3 bases from J, the gap between germline ends came to 20 bases. Germline-derived CDR1 and CDR2 are LNHNV and YYDKDF (reference sequence).

The V and J genes are TRBV19 and TRBJ2-5; no clear D gene. Trimming cost V 6 bases and J 6 bases, with 14 bases left between them. CDR3 length: 13 amino acids. Looked up from germline, CDR1 is LNHDA and CDR2 is SQIVND (reference sequence). As DNA, the CDR3 is TGTGCCAGTAGCGTGGGAAGGCTGAAGACCCAGTACTTC. This translates into CASSVGRLKTQYF.

This clonotype was seen many times. The CDR3 DNA is TGTGCCAGCAGTTTTTCCGGGTCGTGGGCTTTCTTT. Protein product: CASSFSGSWAFF. This rearrangement joins TRBV12-3 or TRBV12-4 to TRBJ1-1; no clear D gene. The V end lost 3 bases, the J end lost 11 bases, and 13 bases lay between the germline ends. The CDR3 loop spans 12 amino acids.

Many counts were recorded for this clonotype. V gene TRBV20-1 combines with J gene TRBJ2-5, with 8 positions matching TRBD2. Germline values: CDR1 DFQATT, CDR2 SNEGSKA (reference sequence). This CDR3 contains 13 residues. Trimming took 4 bases from V and 3 from J; bases not matched to a gene: 4. The CDR3 DNA is TGCAGTGCTACCGAAGCGGGAGAAGAGACCCAGTACTTC. As protein: CSATEAGEETQYF.

V gene TRBV6-1 combines with J gene TRBJ2-7; 9 positions agree with TRBD2. The germline gives CDR1 MNHNS, CDR2 SASEGT. With 5 bases clipped from V and 2 bases from J, the junction kept 7 bases outside the gene matches. The CDR3 runs 15 residues. CDR3 loop: CASSTPSGRTYEQYF. CDR3 nucleotides: TGTGCCAGCAGTACGCCGAGCGGGAGGACCTACGAGCAGTACTTC.

This clonotype was detected ten times or more. The chain employs TRBV7-9 and TRBJ2-1, with TRBD2 matching 13 bases. The CDR3 covers 18 residues. V lost 6 bases and J lost 0; bases outside the gene matches: 8. Germline V gene lookup returns CDR1 SEHNR and CDR2 FQNEAQ (reference sequence). The chain's CDR3 is CASSSPGTSGNSYNEQFF. The DNA for the CDR3 is TGTGCCAGCAGTTCACCGGGGACTAGCGGGAACTCCTACAATGAGCAGTTCTTC. The full variable domain, its missing parts supplied by reference TRBV7-9 and TRBJ2-1, is DTGVSQNPRHKITKRGQNVTFRCDPISEHNRLYWYRQTLGQGPEFLTYFQNEAQLEKSRLLSDRFSAERPKGSFSTLEIQRTEQGDSAMYLCASSSPGTSGNSYNEQFFGPGTRLTVL.

The V call is TRBV5-1, the J call TRBJ2-3, with TRBD1 matching 8 bases. Trimming removed 0 bases from V and 2 bases from J; junction bases left unmatched: 5. The CDR3 covers 16 residues. The germline V gene encodes CDR1 SGHRS and CDR2 YFSETQ. CDR3 in amino acids: CASSLAGTGYTDTQYF. The CDR3 DNA sequence: TGCGCCAGCAGCTTGGCCGGGACAGGCTACACAGATACGCAGTATTTT.

This clonotype was recorded at least ten times. The V call is TRBV28, the J call TRBJ2-7, with a tentative D call TRBD2 (5 bases). The V gene's germline CDR1 is MDHEN and CDR2 SYDVKM. With 8 bases removed from V and 4 bases from J, the gap between germline ends came to 18 bases. The CDR3 sequence is 14 residues long. The CDR3 sequence is CASRRGLGGYEQYF. The CDR3 nucleotides read TGTGCCAGCCGAAGAGGGCTCGGTGGGTACGAGCAGTACTTC.

In its sample, this clonotype was seen a few times. This sequence joins TRBV18 and TRBJ2-2; the D is unclear. Trimming left V 3 bases short and J 0 bases short, with 11 bases between. Germline loops: CDR1 KGHSH, CDR2 LQKENI. The CDR3 totals 16 residues. CDR3 coding DNA: TGTGCCAGCTCACCCTCGGTTCTCACGAACACCGGGGAGCTGTTTTTT. As protein: CASSPSVLTNTGELFF.

This clonotype was recorded at least ten times. The chain is built from TRBV12-3 or TRBV12-4 and TRBJ2-1; 13 bases fit TRBD2. This CDR3 has 15 amino acids. The V gene end was trimmed by 6 bases and the J gene end by 8 bases; junction bases not matched to a gene: 7. The CDR3 DNA sequence: TGTGCCAGCAGCACCGGGACTAGCGGGATACATGAGCAGTTCTTC. Protein: CASSTGTSGIHEQFF.

This chain joins TRBV11-2 and TRBJ2-7; D unresolved. The V gene lost 5 bases and the J gene lost 4 bases, with 9 bases spanning the gap. The CDR3 totals 12 residues. Germline V CDR1 and CDR2: SGHAT, FQNNGV. The CDR3 here is CASSRSQYEQYF. DNA of the CDR3: TGTGCCAGCAGCCGATCTCAGTACGAGCAGTACTTC.

This clonotype was found many times. This chain connects TRBV10-3 to TRBJ2-3, with 14 bases fitting TRBD2. The junction had 19 bases not matched to a gene; V was cut back by 6 bases and J by 5 bases. Germline assignment: CDR1 ENHRY and CDR2 SYGVKD. This CDR3 comprises 20 residues. The CDR3 protein is CAIRLRGLAGVWPPKDTQYF. As DNA, the CDR3 is TGTGCCATCAGACTCAGGGGACTAGCGGGAGTCTGGCCACCGAAAGATACGCAGTATTTT.

This clonotype was counted ten times or more. The chain recombines TRBV7-9 with TRBJ2-1, with 11 bases that match TRBD2. This CDR3 is built from 13 residues. J was trimmed by 13 bases and V by 0 bases; bases with no gene match: 2. Per the germline V gene, CDR1 is SEHNR and CDR2 is FQNEAQ (reference sequence). In DNA, the CDR3 is TGTGCCAGCAGCTTAGCACTAGCGGGAGATCAGTTCTTC. It codes for CASSLALAGDQFF.

Only a few counts were recorded for this clonotype. The chain links TRBV19 to TRBJ1-5; D possibly corresponds to TRBD1 (5 bases). The V gene's germline CDR1 is LNHDA and CDR2 SQIVND (reference sequence). V lost 6 bases to trimming and J lost 0 bases, with 12 bases between them. The CDR3 totals 15 residues. The CDR3 region is CASRLTGNSNQPQHF. For the CDR3, the DNA is TGTGCCAGTAGACTTACAGGTAATAGCAATCAGCCCCAGCATTTT.

This clonotype was counted ten times or more. The genes are TRBV30 and TRBJ2-1; 7 nucleotides agree with TRBD1. Losses at the gene ends were 7 bases for V and 0 bases for J; bases not matched to a gene: 18. This CDR3 comprises 18 residues. In germline, CDR1 is GTSNPN, CDR2 SVGIG (reference sequence). CDR3 DNA sequence: TGTGCCTCACAAAGGGGGTACCGACAGGGAGACTCCTACAATGAGCAGTTCTTC. Its protein is CASQRGYRQGDSYNEQFF.

In this sample, this clonotype turned up a few times. The chain joins TRBV20-1 to TRBJ2-2; TRBD1 matches at 8 bases. Germline V gene lookup returns CDR1 DFQATT and CDR2 SNEGSKA (reference sequence). V shed 6 bases and J 2 bases; nucleotides not matched to a gene: 5. The CDR3 contains 14 residues. The CDR3 region is CSASDRANTGELFF. The DNA of the CDR3 is TGCAGTGCCTCGGACAGGGCCAACACCGGGGAGCTGTTTTTT.

There are a few counts of this clonotype. The chain recombines TRBV5-4 with TRBJ2-7; 7 nucleotides align to TRBD2. The CDR3 runs 14 residues. Germline V gives CDR1 SGHNT, CDR2 YYREEE (reference sequence). The V segment lost 4 bases and the J segment 6 bases; nucleotides outside the gene matches: 10. DNA for the CDR3: TGTGCCAGCAGCCTAACGGGGCGGGAGTTCGAGCAGTACTTC. This codes for CASSLTGREFEQYF. Variable domain in full (rest from reference TRBV5-4 and TRBJ2-7): ETGVTQSPTHLIKTRGQQVTLRCSSQSGHNTVSWYQQALGQGPQFIFQYYREEENGRGNFPPRFSGLQFPNYSSELNVNALELDDSALYLCASSLTGREFEQYFGPGTRLTVT.